These T cell receptor beta chains were read from a single sample in a study of tumor-infiltrating lymphocytes in primary liver carcinoma. One entry per CDR3 protein, called by TCRdb with MiXCR from the multiplex PCR reads. In the table there are about 320,000 distinct CDR3 sequences, 65% of which are singletons. The source material was peripheral blood. Receptors originate from a man aged 40-49 years with primary liver carcinoma and hepatitis B virus infection. The CDR3 runs from the conserved cysteine through the conserved F or W. Each record gives: D gene, V gene, J gene, clone size, CDR3 DNA, CDR3 protein. D genes are given only for firm matches. A row's size may be missing; if present it is once, few, many or a size class.

D gene: NA; V gene: TRBV7-9; J gene: TRBJ1-2; clone size: NA; CDR3 DNA: TGTGCCAGCAGCAGGGATGTTGGTGGCTACACCTTC; CDR3 protein: CASSRDVGGYTF
D gene: TRBD2; V gene: TRBV28; J gene: TRBJ2-7; clone size: NA; CDR3 DNA: TGTGCCAGCAATTTACGGCCCAGCGGGAGTGGTTACGAGCAGTACTTC; CDR3 protein: CASNLRPSGSGYEQYF
D gene: NA; V gene: TRBV6-6; J gene: TRBJ1-6; clone size: many; CDR3 DNA: TGTGCCAGCAGTAAACTTGGACCATCCGATTCACCCCTCCACTTT; CDR3 protein: CASSKLGPSDSPLHF
D gene: TRBD1; V gene: TRBV29-1; J gene: TRBJ2-5; clone size: NA; CDR3 DNA: TGCAGCGTTACCAAGGACAGGGGGCTGTGGACCCAGTACTTC; CDR3 protein: CSVTKDRGLWTQYF
D gene: TRBD1; V gene: TRBV10-1; J gene: TRBJ1-5; clone size: many; CDR3 DNA: TGCGCCACTCTTGGGACAGGCAAGAATCAGCCCCAGCATTTT; CDR3 protein: CATLGTGKNQPQHF
D gene: NA; V gene: TRBV5-1; J gene: TRBJ2-2; clone size: NA; CDR3 DNA: TGCGCCACCCGACAGGCCGGGGAGCTGTTTTTT; CDR3 protein: CATRQAGELFF
D gene: NA; V gene: TRBV5-4; J gene: TRBJ2-2; clone size: once; CDR3 DNA: TGTGCCAGCAGCTTGGACAAAACCGGGGAGCTGTTTTTT; CDR3 protein: CASSLDKTGELFF
D gene: NA; V gene: TRBV6-1; J gene: TRBJ1-6; clone size: many; CDR3 DNA: TGTGCCAGCAGTGAAGCGTGGGAGACACCCCTCCACTTT; CDR3 protein: CASSEAWETPLHF
D gene: TRBD1; V gene: TRBV5-6; J gene: TRBJ2-2; clone size: NA; CDR3 DNA: TGTGCCAGCAGCTTAAGAGGGGGCGCGATGGCCGGGGAGCTGTTTTTT; CDR3 protein: CASSLRGGAMAGELFF
D gene: NA; V gene: TRBV11-2; J gene: TRBJ2-5; clone size: few; CDR3 DNA: TGTGCCAGCAGCTTCGGGTTATACGAGGAGACCCAGTACTTC; CDR3 protein: CASSFGLYEETQYF
D gene: NA; V gene: TRBV6-2/TRBV6-3; J gene: TRBJ2-2; clone size: NA; CDR3 DNA: TGTGCCAGTCGTAGAGGCTTGGGGGGTGCGAACACCGGGGAGCTGTTTTTT; CDR3 protein: CASRRGLGGANTGELFF
D gene: TRBD1; V gene: TRBV4-2; J gene: TRBJ2-7; clone size: NA; CDR3 DNA: TGTGCCAGCAGCCAAGGGACAGGGGGTAGTGGGAGCTCCTACGAGCAGTACTTC; CDR3 protein: CASSQGTGGSGSSYEQYF
D gene: TRBD1; V gene: TRBV11-1; J gene: TRBJ2-7; clone size: NA; CDR3 DNA: TGTACCAGCAGCTCCTCAGGGGGCCATACCTACGACCAGTACTTC; CDR3 protein: CTSSSSGGHTYDQYF
D gene: NA; V gene: TRBV30; J gene: TRBJ1-2; clone size: NA; CDR3 DNA: TGTGCCTGGAGCACAGACGACAGTTGGGGCTACACCTTC; CDR3 protein: CAWSTDDSWGYTF
D gene: TRBD2; V gene: TRBV6-2/TRBV6-3; J gene: TRBJ2-1; clone size: NA; CDR3 DNA: TGTTCCAGTAGTCGACGACTACTAGCGGCCAATGAGCAGTTCTTC; CDR3 protein: CSSSRRLLAANEQFF
D gene: TRBD2; V gene: TRBV4-2; J gene: TRBJ2-3; clone size: once; CDR3 DNA: TGTGCCAGCAGCCCCCTGGGTCGGGAGGGAGTTTCAGATACGCAGTATTTT; CDR3 protein: CASSPLGREGVSDTQYF
D gene: NA; V gene: TRBV18; J gene: TRBJ1-6; clone size: NA; CDR3 DNA: TGTGCCAGCTCACCTACAGGGCTCTCAGATTCACCCCTCCACTTT; CDR3 protein: CASSPTGLSDSPLHF
D gene: TRBD2; V gene: TRBV5-4; J gene: TRBJ2-3; clone size: NA; CDR3 DNA: TGTGCCACCAGCTTGGGCGGGAGTCCCACAGATACGCAATATTTT; CDR3 protein: CATSLGGSPTDTQYF
D gene: NA; V gene: TRBV12-3/TRBV12-4; J gene: TRBJ2-6; clone size: NA; CDR3 DNA: TGTGGCAGCAGTCCCCTGCGGGACTTGTCATTATCTGGGGCCAACGTCCTGACTTTC; CDR3 protein: CGSSPLRDLSLSGANVLTF